A single sample gave rise to the 28 T cell receptor beta chains below, sequenced in a study of T-cell reconstitution after alpha-beta-depleted transplantation in children. This sample's TCRbeta library carried unique molecular identifier barcodes. TCRdb called the PCR reads again in MiXCR, with one record for every CDR3 protein. The sample lists 200,000 to 250,000 distinct CDR3 sequences; about a tenth were seen once. Sequencing was performed on PBMCs from the stem cell graft donor, taken from the stem cell graft. These receptors were taken from a human donor who donated a stem cell graft to a child with acute lymphoblastic leukemia.

This clonotype came up a few times. V and J are TRBV29-1 and TRBJ2-7; possible D gene TRBD2, 6 bases. This CDR3 has 12 residues. Trimming pared 4 bases from V and 4 bases from J, leaving 11 bases between. The germline V gene encodes CDR1 SQVTM and CDR2 ANQGSEA. The CDR3 DNA sequence: TGCAGCGTTGGGGGGGAGAGATACGAGCAGTACTTC. Translation: CSVGGERYEQYF.

This clonotype was picked up many times. This chain connects TRBV7-9 to TRBJ1-3; possible D gene TRBD1, 6 bases. The V gene's germline CDR1 is SEHNR and CDR2 FQNEAQ (reference sequence). The CDR3 sequence is 16 residues long. Trimming cost V 3 bases and J 0 bases, with 12 bases left between them. The CDR3 coding sequence is TGTGCCAGCAGCTTTTATGGGGGCAGCTCTGGAAACACCATATATTTT. This translates into CASSFYGGSSGNTIYF. The variable domain in full, with the rest retrieved from reference TRBV7-9 and TRBJ1-3, is DTGVSQNPRHKITKRGQNVTFRCDPISEHNRLYWYRQTLGQGPEFLTYFQNEAQLEKSRLLSDRFSAERPKGSFSTLEIQRTEQGDSAMYLCASSFYGGSSGNTIYFGEGSWLTVV.

This clonotype was recorded many times. V usage is TRBV20-1 and J usage is TRBJ1-3; D unclear. Trimming removed 0 bases at V and 3 bases at J, with 18 bases between. Germline V gives CDR1 DFQATT, CDR2 SNEGSKA (reference sequence). This CDR3 is 17 amino acids long. CDR3 protein: CSARDPYGSGRGNTIYF. In DNA form, the CDR3 reads TGCAGTGCTAGAGATCCGTACGGTTCAGGTCGTGGAAACACCATATATTTT.

This clonotype was recorded many times. V and J are TRBV24-1 and TRBJ2-1; D call uncertain. Trimming pared 1 base from V and 12 bases from J, leaving 9 bases between. Germline CDR1 KGHDR, CDR2 SFDVKD. The CDR3 consists of 12 residues. The CDR3 nucleotides read TGTGCCACCAGTGATTTAAATAGTGGGCAGTTCTTC. It specifies CATSDLNSGQFF.

This clonotype showed up many times. This sequence joins TRBV12-3 or TRBV12-4 and TRBJ2-1; 15 nucleotides align to TRBD2. Trimming cost V 6 bases and J 6 bases; bases outside gene matches: 3. The CDR3 length is 15 residues. The CDR3 bases are TGTGCCAGCAGCCGGACTAGCGGGGGGGTCAATGAGCAGTTCTTC. Translated: CASSRTSGGVNEQFF.

This clonotype has a handful of counts. This rearrangement joins TRBV6-1 to TRBJ2-1; no reliable D call. V lost 6 bases to trimming and J lost 6 bases, with 12 bases between them. CDR3 length equals 13 residues. The V gene's germline CDR1 is MNHNS and CDR2 SASEGT. CDR3 region: CASSENFFNEQFF. The CDR3 DNA is TGTGCCAGCAGCGAAAACTTCTTCAATGAGCAGTTCTTC.

This clonotype appeared a few times. This chain links TRBV12-3 or TRBV12-4 with TRBJ2-7; D might be TRBD1 (6 bases). CDR3 length: 17 amino acids. V lost 4 bases, J lost 0 bases, and 19 bases lay in between. CDR3 loop: CASSYTNRDRDSYEQYF. For the CDR3, the DNA is TGTGCCAGCAGTTATACCAACAGGGATCGCGACTCCTACGAGCAGTACTTC.

This chain links TRBV20-1 with TRBJ1-1; TRBD1 matches 9 bases. V trimming: 3 bases; J trimming: 0 bases; junction bases outside the gene matches: 14. The germline V gene has CDR1 DFQATT and CDR2 SNEGSKA (reference sequence). This CDR3 region has 18 residues. The CDR3 bases are TGCAGTGCTAGGCCTTTACCGGGACAGGGCCACATGAACACTGAAGCTTTCTTT. As protein: CSARPLPGQGHMNTEAFF.

This clonotype was seen a few times. CDR3 bases: TGTGCCAGCAGTTACTCCCTCTGGGGCAGCCAGAACACTGAAGCTTTCTTT. This sequence encodes CASSYSLWGSQNTEAFF. The chain combines TRBV6-5 with TRBJ1-1; a possible D gene is TRBD1 (5 bases). The CDR3 is 17 amino acids. Germline-derived CDR1 and CDR2 are MNHEY and SVGAGI. The V and J ends lost 0 bases and 1 base respectively, with 15 bases between them.

The CDR3 protein is CASSQEVAGGPAEQFF. The CDR3 nucleotides are TGTGCCAGCAGCCAAGAAGTAGCGGGGGGACCGGCGGAGCAGTTCTTC. The chain recombines TRBV3-1 with TRBJ2-1; 10 nucleotides line up with TRBD2. The CDR3 contains 16 residues. J was trimmed by 10 bases and V by 0 bases; bases with no gene match: 9. Germline V lookup: CDR1 LGHDT, CDR2 YNNKEL (reference sequence).

This clonotype appeared a few times. V and J are TRBV20-1 and TRBJ2-4; D assignment may be TRBD1 or TRBD2 (5 bases each). Germline-derived CDR1 and CDR2 are DFQATT and SNEGSKA (reference sequence). V was shortened by 4 bases and J by 0 bases, with 22 bases between the two germline ends. There are 18 residues in the CDR3. CDR3 residues: CSAKLPGSYELAKNIQYF. The CDR3 DNA reads TGCAGTGCTAAATTGCCAGGGAGTTACGAACTAGCCAAAAACATTCAGTACTTC.

The V and J genes are TRBV5-1 and TRBJ1-5; 9 positions match TRBD1. Germline values: CDR1 SGHRS, CDR2 YFSETQ. Germline trimming cut 4 bases from V and 2 bases from J; bases unmatched to any gene: 4. This CDR3 is 15 amino acids long. CDR3 sequence (DNA): TGCGCCAGCAGCGAACAGGGGGCAGGCAATCAGCCCCAGCATTTT. Amino acid sequence: CASSEQGAGNQPQHF.

This chain connects TRBV12-3 or TRBV12-4 to TRBJ1-5, with D perhaps TRBD1 (5 bases). With 3 bases removed from V and 2 bases from J, the gap between germline ends came to 17 bases. CDR3 length: 17 amino acids. This CDR3 is CASSFFSGGVGNQPQHF. DNA of the CDR3: TGTGCCAGCAGTTTTTTCTCCGGGGGTGTTGGCAATCAGCCCCAGCATTTT.

This clonotype was detected many times. A read error is possible here, since a much larger clone lies one base away. V is TRBV11-1 and J is TRBJ1-5, with 7 positions matching TRBD1. V shed 2 bases, J shed 6 bases, and the junction held 1 base outside the gene matches. CDR3 length: 13 amino acids. CDR1 is SGHAT, CDR2 FQDESV, per germline (reference sequence). The CDR3, as DNA: TGTGCCAGCAGCTTATCAGGGGGTCAGCCCCAGCATTTT. This codes for CASSLSGGQPQHF. Looking up the rest from reference TRBV11-1 and TRBJ1-5 gives the full variable domain: EAEVAQSPRYKITEKSQAVAFWCDPISGHATLYWYRQILGQGPELLVQFQDESVVDDSQLPKDRFSAERLKGVDSTLKIQPAELGDSAMYLCASSLSGGQPQHFGDGTRLSIL.

The gene calls are TRBV12-3 or TRBV12-4 and TRBJ2-1; the match to TRBD2 covers 8 bases. Losses at the gene ends were 3 bases for V and 12 bases for J; bases not matched to a gene: 7. The CDR3 contains 13 residues. The CDR3 coding sequence is TGTGCCAGCAGTTTTGAGTTTGGACTAGCGCAGTTCTTC. The encoded protein is CASSFEFGLAQFF.

The genes are TRBV29-1 and TRBJ1-2; 7 bases align to TRBD1. The CDR3 totals 15 residues. Germline CDR1 reads SQVTM; CDR2 reads ANQGSEA. V gave up 2 bases and J gave up 5 bases; unmatched junction bases: 11. The CDR3 region is CSVESGGRSPYGYTF. The CDR3 region has the DNA TGCAGCGTTGAATCAGGGGGGCGCAGCCCTTATGGCTACACCTTC.

This clonotype was counted ten times or more. The V call is TRBV6-5, the J call TRBJ2-3, with TRBD2 matching 7 bases. The ends lost 0 bases at V and 4 bases at J; junction bases unmatched: 4. The CDR3 runs 15 residues. Germline V gene lookup returns CDR1 MNHEY and CDR2 SVGAGI. Here the CDR3 DNA reads TGTGCCAGCAGTTACTCGACTCGGGGGGCAGATACGCAGTATTTT. The encoded protein is CASSYSTRGADTQYF.

CDR3 bases: TGTGCCAGCAACAAGTGGGGGGGAATGAACACTGAAGCTTTCTTT. Its translation: CASNKWGGMNTEAFF. The chain couples TRBV27 to TRBJ1-1; TRBD1 might be the D (5 bases). The CDR3 covers 15 residues. Germline V CDR1 and CDR2: MNHEY, SMNVEV (reference sequence). V was clipped by 7 bases and J by 0 bases, with 15 bases between them.

This rearrangement joins TRBV11-2 to TRBJ2-3, with a tentative D call TRBD2 (6 bases). Per germline, CDR1 SGHAT and CDR2 FQNNGV. The CDR3 totals 15 residues. The ends were cut back, 5 bases at V and 5 bases at J, with 17 bases in the middle. The CDR3 loop reads CASSDPLARGDTQYF. The CDR3 region has the DNA TGTGCCAGCAGCGACCCTCTAGCGAGGGGAGATACGCAGTATTTT.

This clonotype was seen ten or more times. The chain combines TRBV10-2 with TRBJ2-7, with D uncertain. The V gene lost 5 bases and the J gene lost 5 bases, with 16 bases spanning the gap. The germline V gene has CDR1 WSHSY and CDR2 SAAADI. The CDR3 is 14 residues long. This chain's CDR3 is CASSLSTSFNEQYF. Written as DNA, the CDR3 is TGCGCCAGCAGTTTATCCACAAGTTTCAACGAGCAGTACTTC.

This clonotype was counted ten times or more. This chain joins TRBV14 and TRBJ2-7; the D gene could be TRBD1 or TRBD2 (6 bases each). CDR3 length: 13 amino acids. V dropped 0 bases and J dropped 6 bases, with 9 bases sitting between them. The V gene's germline CDR1 is SGHDN and CDR2 FVKESK. The CDR3 DNA sequence: TGTGCCAGCAGCCAAGAGGAGGGGGGCGAGCAGTACTTC. Its protein is CASSQEEGGEQYF.

This clonotype came up many times. The rearrangement links TRBV14 to TRBJ1-2; 7 bases align to TRBD1. J was trimmed by 6 bases and V by 0 bases; bases with no gene match: 4. CDR3 size: 14 residues. Per the germline V gene, CDR1 is SGHDN and CDR2 is FVKESK. CDR3 in DNA: TGTGCCAGCAGCCAAGACTTAAGGGGGCATGGCTACACCTTC. Its translation: CASSQDLRGHGYTF.

This clonotype was found a few times. The chain is built from TRBV5-1 and TRBJ2-5, with D hard to call. CDR3 length: 14 amino acids. V lost 3 bases, J lost 2 bases, and 11 bases lay in between. The germline V gene encodes CDR1 SGHRS and CDR2 YFSETQ. CDR3 sequence: CASSSWNSQETQYF. CDR3 coding DNA: TGCGCCAGCAGCTCGTGGAACTCGCAAGAGACCCAGTACTTC.

The chain recombines TRBV20-1 with TRBJ1-2; D may be TRBD1 (5 bases). Germline lookup yields CDR1 DFQATT and CDR2 SNEGSKA (reference sequence). Trimming stripped 6 bases from V and 1 base from J, with 21 bases between. CDR3 length: 16 residues. CDR3 sequence (DNA): TGCAGTGCCTCACTGGGGCAGGGAGTTAGTAACTATGGCTACACCTTC. Encoded protein: CSASLGQGVSNYGYTF.

There are many counts of this clonotype. V gene TRBV20-1 combines with J gene TRBJ2-7; maybe TRBD2 (6 bases). The germline V gene has CDR1 DFQATT and CDR2 SNEGSKA (reference sequence). This CDR3 has 15 amino acids. V lost 6 bases, J lost 7 bases, and 25 bases lay in between. CDR3 residues: CSAKNRDSLMWEQYF. CDR3 DNA: TGCAGTGCCAAGAACCGGGACTCCTTAATGTGGGAGCAGTACTTC.

This clonotype was seen repeatedly, ten times or more. One junction end disagrees with the germline gene, perhaps due to a read error. V gene TRBV27 combines with J gene TRBJ2-7; TRBD1 matches 9 bases. The CDR3 totals 17 residues. From germline, CDR1 is MNHEY and CDR2 SMNVEV (reference sequence). CDR3 loop: CATSHIIGTGLSYEQYF. In DNA, the CDR3 is TGTGCCACCAGTCACATTATCGGGACAGGGCTTTCCTACGAGCAGTACTTC.

This clonotype appeared a few times. The rearrangement links TRBV10-3 to TRBJ2-5; no firm D call. The germline gives CDR1 ENHRY, CDR2 SYGVKD. V was pared by 11 bases and J by 0 bases, with 16 bases between. The CDR3 totals 14 residues. CDR3 DNA sequence: TGTGCCGCCGCCGGTCTCCAGTACCAAGAGACCCAGTACTTC. Translation: CAAAGLQYQETQYF.

V is TRBV18 and J is TRBJ2-7, with a possible D match to TRBD1 (5 bases). Germline CDR1 is KGHSH and CDR2 is LQKENI. CDR3 length: 17 residues. V lost 3 bases, J lost 1 base, and 19 bases lay in between. CDR3 sequence reads: CASSPISDRRGSYEQYF. Written as DNA, the CDR3 is TGTGCCAGCTCACCTATATCAGACAGAAGGGGTTCCTACGAGCAGTACTTC.